These 21 T cell receptor beta chains originate from one sample sequenced in a study of cytomegalovirus exposure and HLA in healthy donors. Use of 60 Vbeta and 13 Jbeta primers characterized the PCR. Repertoires were generated with immunoSEQ multiplex PCR, while TCRdb's copy carries only in-frame clones and drops some. The data show 100,000 or so clones, over 60% seen once. The specimen sequenced was PBMCs. The receptors shown here come from a female donor in good health and CMV-seropositive.

The rearrangement links TRBV7-9 to TRBJ2-7; D unresolved. The CDR3 spans 16 residues. CDR1 SEHNR and CDR2 FQNEAQ come from the germline V gene (reference sequence). Between the trimmed V and J ends, which lost 5 bases and 3 bases, there was a span of 20 bases. The CDR3 DNA reads TGTGCCAGCAGCACTGTCTCGACTCGAAGTGGCTACGAGCAGTACTTC. This translates into CASSTVSTRSGYEQYF.

The chain is built from TRBV14 and TRBJ2-7, with 7 bases matching TRBD2. The CDR3 has 17 amino acids. Germline loops: CDR1 SGHDN, CDR2 FVKESK. V was clipped by 4 bases and J by 7 bases; unmatched bases: 19. CDR3 protein: CASSPSGLADIKMEQYF. The CDR3 nucleotides read TGTGCCAGCAGCCCAAGCGGTCTAGCGGACATAAAGATGGAGCAGTACTTC.

The chain is built from TRBV11-2 and TRBJ1-1; D is ambiguous. Trimming left V 5 bases short and J 8 bases short, with 9 bases between. Germline CDR1 SGHAT, CDR2 FQNNGV. The CDR3 has 11 amino acids. The CDR3 spells CASSTDPEAFF. As DNA, the CDR3 is TGTGCCAGCAGCACAGACCCGGAAGCTTTCTTT.

The chain links TRBV16 to TRBJ1-4; TRBD1 matches 8 bases. CDR1 is KGHSY, CDR2 FQNENV, per germline. There are 15 residues in the CDR3. The J segment lost 8 bases and the V segment lost 4 bases, leaving 9 bases of the junction unmatched. The CDR3 DNA reads as TGTGCCAGCAGCCCCCCCCAGGGGGCTGGGGAAAAACTGTTTTTT. It is translated as CASSPPQGAGEKLFF.

The chain combines TRBV7-6 with TRBJ2-1, with TRBD2 matching 10 bases. CDR3 length: 18 amino acids. The V segment lost 5 bases and the J segment 5 bases; nucleotides outside the gene matches: 15. Germline V CDR1 and CDR2: SGHVS, FNYEAQ. The CDR3 sequence is CASSPDPRLAGANNEQFF. CDR3 sequence (DNA): TGTGCCAGCAGCCCAGACCCCCGGCTAGCGGGAGCTAACAATGAGCAGTTCTTC.

This rearrangement joins TRBV7-8 to TRBJ2-5, with 9 bases matching TRBD1. J was trimmed by 4 bases and V by 5 bases; bases with no gene match: 17. Germline CDR1 SGHVS, CDR2 FQNEAQ. This CDR3 spans 18 amino acids. CDR3 coding DNA: TGTGCCAGCAGCCGGGGGACAGGGAACACCGCCCGCGTAGAGACCCAGTACTTC. It is translated as CASSRGTGNTARVETQYF.

This chain links TRBV5-4 with TRBJ2-1; the match to TRBD2 covers 10 bases. CDR1 is SGHNT and CDR2 is YYREEE in the germline V gene (reference sequence). The CDR3 spans 15 residues. The V gene end was trimmed by 4 bases and the J gene end by 4 bases; junction bases not matched to a gene: 5. The CDR3 DNA is TGTGCCAGCAGCCCTGCTAGCGGGAGTTACAATGAGCAGTTCTTC. Translating it yields CASSPASGSYNEQFF.

This chain uses TRBV9 with TRBJ1-2; no definite D call. The germline CDR1 and CDR2 sequences are SGDLS and YYNGEE. V was shortened by 3 bases and J by 2 bases, with 17 bases between the two germline ends. The CDR3 totals 16 residues. DNA of the CDR3: TGTGCCAGCAGCGCCCAGTCACAGATACCAAACTATGGCTACACCTTC. It specifies CASSAQSQIPNYGYTF.

This chain joins TRBV10-2 and TRBJ2-7, with 11 bases aligning to TRBD2. Germline CDR1 reads WSHSY; CDR2 reads SAAADI. The CDR3 runs 14 residues. Germline trimming cut 8 bases from V and 4 bases from J; bases unmatched to any gene: 7. CDR3 sequence reads: CASGILAGAYEQYF. The CDR3 bases are TGCGCCAGCGGGATACTAGCGGGAGCTTACGAGCAGTACTTC.

J is TRBJ2-1 and V is TRBV2, with TRBD2 matching 8 bases. CDR1 SNHLY and CDR2 FYNNEI come from the germline V gene. The CDR3 runs to 13 residues. Germline trimming cut 7 bases from V and 13 bases from J; bases unmatched to any gene: 12. The CDR3 loop reads CASIGRKRGSQFF. The CDR3 bases are TGTGCCAGCATAGGCAGGAAGCGGGGGAGCCAGTTCTTC.

The sample holds one count of this clone. CDR3 region: CASSSRGLAGGLTGELFF. CDR3 bases: TGTGCCAGCAGCTCCCGGGGACTAGCGGGGGGGCTCACCGGGGAGCTGTTTTTT. The chain carries TRBV7-9 and TRBJ2-2; 16 bases are a match to TRBD2. Losses at the gene ends were 4 bases for V and 4 bases for J; bases not matched to a gene: 6. Germline V CDR1 and CDR2: SEHNR, FQNEAQ (reference sequence). The CDR3 covers 18 residues.

The chain carries TRBV10-3 and TRBJ2-7, with 9 positions matching TRBD1. The V and J ends lost 4 bases and 5 bases, in that order; junction bases with no gene match: 3. From germline, CDR1 is ENHRY and CDR2 SYGVKD. The CDR3 has 13 amino acids. As DNA, the CDR3 is TGTGCCATCAGTGTCACAGGGGGCAACGAGCAGTACTTC. This translates into CAISVTGGNEQYF.

About this clone itself: One end of the junction does not line up with germline, which may come from a read error. The gene calls are TRBV7-9 and TRBJ2-3, with a weak D call TRBD1 (5 bases). Germline V CDR1 and CDR2: SEHNR, FQNEAQ (reference sequence). The CDR3 has 15 residues. The CDR3 DNA sequence: TGTTCCAGCAGCTTAGATCAGGGTAACACAGATACGCAGTATTTT. This translates into CSSSLDQGNTDTQYF. Drawing the rest from reference TRBV7-9 and TRBJ2-3, the complete variable domain is DTGVSQNPRHKITKRGQNVTFRCDPISEHNRLYWYRQTLGQGPEFLTYFQNEAQLEKSRLLSDRFSAERPKGSFSTLEIQRTEQGDSAMYLCSSSLDQGNTDTQYFGPGTRLTVL.

The rearrangement uses TRBV9 and TRBJ2-3; the D gene is possibly TRBD2 (6 bases). Trimming shortened V by 2 bases and J by 0 bases, and 13 bases separated the two germline ends. CDR1 and CDR2 (germline): SGDLS, YYNGEE. The CDR3 loop spans 16 amino acids. The CDR3 DNA is TGTGCCAGCAGCGTTTCTTCCGGGAGCAGCACAGATACGCAGTATTTT. Protein: CASSVSSGSSTDTQYF.

The chain joins TRBV4-1 to TRBJ1-5; D not resolved. The V gene lost 0 bases and the J gene lost 2 bases, with 11 bases spanning the gap. There are 16 residues in the CDR3. In germline, CDR1 is MGHRA, CDR2 YSYEKL. CDR3 residues: CASSQDLTDRNQPQHF. The CDR3 DNA reads as TGCGCCAGCAGCCAAGATTTAACAGATCGCAATCAGCCCCAGCATTTT.

The CDR3 is CSVPADSQETQYF. The CDR3 DNA reads as TGCAGCGTGCCAGCGGACTCTCAAGAGACCCAGTACTTC. This chain joins TRBV29-1 and TRBJ2-5, with D maybe TRBD2 (5 bases). The V gene lost 6 bases and the J gene lost 2 bases, with 13 bases spanning the gap. This CDR3 is 13 amino acids long. Germline V CDR1 and CDR2: SQVTM, ANQGSEA.

This rearrangement joins TRBV2 to TRBJ2-3; the match to TRBD2 covers 7 bases. The CDR3 has 13 amino acids. V was pared by 11 bases and J by 4 bases, with 9 bases of the junction left unmatched. Per the germline V gene, CDR1 is SNHLY and CDR2 is FYNNEI. CDR3 in amino acids: CALGREGPDTQYF. CDR3 DNA: TGTGCCCTGGGGAGGGAGGGCCCAGATACGCAGTATTTT.

The gene calls are TRBV5-4 and TRBJ2-2; D possibly corresponds to TRBD1 (6 bases). Germline V gene data show CDR1 as SGHNT and CDR2 as YYREEE (reference sequence). This CDR3 is built from 14 residues. The V end lost 4 bases, the J end lost 6 bases, and 13 bases lay between the germline ends. CDR3 in amino acids: CASSLAGGAGELFF. The CDR3 DNA is TGTGCCAGCAGCCTAGCTGGGGGCGCCGGGGAGCTGTTTTTT.

The V call is TRBV13, the J call TRBJ2-1; 7 bases line up with TRBD2. Germline CDR1 PRHDT, CDR2 FYEKMQ (reference sequence). The CDR3 spans 13 residues. V lost 5 bases, J lost 8 bases, and 6 bases stayed unmatched. CDR3 nucleotides: TGTGCCAGCAGCCGGACTAGTATCGATGAGCAGTTCTTC. Translating gives CASSRTSIDEQFF. The complete variable domain, with remaining parts taken from reference TRBV13 and TRBJ2-1, reads AAGVIQSPRHLIKEKRETATLKCYPIPRHDTVYWYQQGPGQDPQFLISFYEKMQSDKGSIPDRFSAQQFSDYHSELNMSSLELGDSALYFCASSRTSIDEQFFGPGTRLTVL.

The rearrangement links TRBV18 to TRBJ2-5, with D unclear. Germline V gene lookup returns CDR1 KGHSH and CDR2 LQKENI. The CDR3 sequence is 12 residues long. Trimming stripped 2 bases from V and 5 bases from J, with 6 bases between. The CDR3 region has the DNA TGTGCCAGCTCACCAGCCAGGGAGACCCAGTACTTC. The encoded protein is CASSPARETQYF.

The chain is built from TRBV10-3 and TRBJ2-3, with a possible D match to TRBD1 (5 bases). The CDR3 is made up of 15 amino acids. The germline V gene encodes CDR1 ENHRY and CDR2 SYGVKD. V lost 7 bases to trimming and J lost 6 bases, with 20 bases between them. The CDR3 spells CAIKGFGPRSDTQYF. The CDR3 nucleotides are TGTGCCATCAAGGGGTTCGGTCCCCGGTCGGATACGCAGTATTTT.